The present entry profiles one T cell receptor beta chain with its context. Germline CDR1 is SGHRS and CDR2 is YFSETQ. The CDR3 extends over 15 amino acids. Trimming took 0 bases from V and 2 from J, leaving 11 bases between them. The data originate from a study of shared clonotypes between healthy human individuals. In the study overall: The plates for each donor numbered three CD4 naive, three CD4 memory, two CD8 naive and one CD8 memory.

The assay was immunoSEQ multiplex PCR, and TCRdb's table has in-frame clones only and misses some. Of 2 million to 2.5 million clones listed, 80% to 95% are singletons. Donors, healthy HIV-negative adults, lacked recent acute infections or vaccinations. The receptor was isolated from a man in his late teens or twenties in good health. Some clones in this sample may be carry-over from other donors' samples. The sequencing input was naive CD4+ T cells from PBMCs. Subset reported: CD45RA+ positively selected. The chain couples TRBV5-1 to TRBJ2-5; D unresolved. CDR3 sequence (DNA): TGCGCCAGCAGCTTGGAGGTTGGGCCTCAAGAGACCCAGTACTTC. Translated: CASSLEVGPQETQYF. The whole variable domain, remainder taken from reference TRBV5-1 and TRBJ2-5, is KAGVTQTPRYLIKTRGQQVTLSCSPISGHRSVSWYQQTPGQGLQFLFEYFSETQRNKGNFPGRFSGRQFSNSRSEMNVSTLELGDSALYLCASSLEVGPQETQYFGPGTRLLVL.